This entry is about one T cell receptor (beta chain). This clone showed up just once. What antigen it recognizes has not been identified. Per-base qualities were not stored, and no clone one base away is much larger. Per the germline V gene, LGHNA is the CDR1 and YNFKEQ is the CDR2. CDR3 length: 15 amino acids, cysteine to phenylalanine. Just CDR3 DNA is preserved here, 45 bases in frame from base 1. V loses 0 bases of germline sequence and J loses 6 bases, and the interval between the two ends is 15 bases. The sample comes from a study of shared T cell receptors in the human thymus (dated by TCRdb to the early 2020s). Background for the entire study: The study examined how the human thymus generates shared, self-reactive T-cell receptor alpha chains.

Libraries were built with the immunoSEQ multiplex PCR assay. What TCRdb holds here is the immuneACCESS table cut down to in-frame rearrangements. Part of the clones is not present; checked against another copy, under half of the missing clones reflect an unresolved V gene, and the others are unexplained. This sample lists a few hundred thousand clones; approximately 95% were detected once. The ten top clones hold approximately 0.02% of the sample. This receptor chain uses TRBV4-2 and TRBJ2-7, with the D gene too uncertain to name. The receptor was derived from a human donor. Sequences were obtained from thymocytes. The CDR3 protein: CASSQEQTPRGEQYF. The base sequence is TGTGCCAGCAGCCAAGAACAAACTCCTAGAGGCGAGCAGTACTTC.